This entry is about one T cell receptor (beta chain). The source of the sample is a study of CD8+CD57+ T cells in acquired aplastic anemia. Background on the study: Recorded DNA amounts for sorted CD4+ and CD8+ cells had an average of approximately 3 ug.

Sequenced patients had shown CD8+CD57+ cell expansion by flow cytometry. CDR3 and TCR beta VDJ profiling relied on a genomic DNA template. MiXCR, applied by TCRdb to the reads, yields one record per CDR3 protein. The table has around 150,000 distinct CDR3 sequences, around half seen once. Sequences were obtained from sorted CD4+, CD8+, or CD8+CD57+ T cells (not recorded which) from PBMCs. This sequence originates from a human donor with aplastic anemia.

The CDR3 loop is CATSGPRGTEAFF. The CDR3 nucleotides read TGTGCCACCAGTGGCCCTAGGGGAACTGAAGCTTTCTTT. The V call is TRBV24-1, the J call TRBJ1-1; possibly TRBD1 for D (5 bases). V lost 5 bases to trimming and J lost 5 bases, with 11 bases between them. Germline CDR1 and CDR2: KGHDR and SFDVKD. CDR3 length: 13 amino acids.